One and the same sample provided the 8 T cell receptor beta chains below, sequenced in a study of spatial heterogeneity in lung cancer. Time point here: sample taken at primary tumor resection. Whole RNA, isolated from tumor, nontumor lung or frozen PBMC, was sequenced without prior sorting. TCRdb re-derived calls from the 5' RACE reads in MiXCR, one entry per CDR3 protein. Altogether about 25,000 distinct CDR3 sequences are present, 5.5% to 7% being singletons, with the ten largest covering about 13%. The sequences come from PBMCs, collected at surgery. The source is a male donor with early-stage non-small cell lung cancer.

The chain has TRBV11-2 and TRBJ2-2; D is unclear. Trimming left V 3 bases short and J 6 bases short, with 5 bases between. The V gene's germline CDR1 is SGHAT and CDR2 FQNNGV. This CDR3 comprises 12 residues. CDR3 region: CASSLVAGELFF. CDR3 DNA: TGTGCCAGCAGCTTGGTCGCCGGGGAGCTGTTTTTT.

This clonotype was seen repeatedly, ten times or more. This chain connects TRBV19 to TRBJ2-5; perhaps TRBD2 as D (7 bases). V shed 5 bases and J shed 3 bases, with 16 bases lying between them. Germline values: CDR1 LNHDA, CDR2 SQIVND (reference sequence). The CDR3 is made up of 15 amino acids. CDR3 protein: CASSVRGAQEETQYF. The CDR3 nucleotides read TGTGCCAGTAGTGTCCGGGGGGCGCAGGAAGAGACCCAGTACTTC.

This clonotype was picked up many times. The chain uses TRBV20-1 and TRBJ2-7; D uncertain. The germline V gene encodes CDR1 DFQATT and CDR2 SNEGSKA (reference sequence). V lost 3 bases and J lost 5, with 5 bases in between. This CDR3 spans 10 amino acids. CDR3 protein: CSARGNEQYF. CDR3 DNA sequence: TGCAGTGCTAGGGGAAACGAGCAGTACTTC.

The rearrangement links TRBV5-1 to TRBJ1-1, with no clear D. V was pared by 4 bases and J by 0 bases, with 10 bases between. This CDR3 contains 14 residues. The germline gives CDR1 SGHRS, CDR2 YFSETQ. The CDR3 is CASSPNTVNTEAFF. CDR3 bases: TGCGCCAGCAGCCCCAACACAGTGAACACTGAAGCTTTCTTT.

This clonotype showed up just a few times. Written as DNA, the CDR3 is TGTGCCAGCAGTCTCAACGACATTCAGTACTTC. Amino acid sequence: CASSLNDIQYF. This chain links TRBV11-2 with TRBJ2-4, with unresolved D. Trimming left V 6 bases short and J 8 bases short, with 8 bases between. Germline CDR1 reads SGHAT; CDR2 reads FQNNGV. The CDR3 has 11 residues. The complete variable domain, with remaining parts taken from reference TRBV11-2 and TRBJ2-4, reads EAGVAQSPRYKIIEKRQSVAFWCNPISGHATLYWYQQILGQGPKLLIQFQNNGVVDDSQLPKDRFSAERLKGVDSTLKIQPAKLEDSAVYLCASSLNDIQYFGAGTRLSVL.

This clonotype appeared many times. CDR3 DNA sequence: TGTGCCAGCAGCCAAGGGACCGGGGGGGCGGCGGGCTACACCTTC. Residues: CASSQGTGGAAGYTF. The gene calls are TRBV4-2 and TRBJ1-2; weak D call: TRBD1 (6 bases). From germline, CDR1 is LGHNA and CDR2 YNFKEQ. CDR3 length: 15 amino acids. Trimming removed 1 base from V and 8 bases from J, with 17 bases in between.

This clonotype qualifies as medium-sized. The gene calls are TRBV13 and TRBJ1-6; D unresolved. The CDR3 totals 12 residues. Trimming removed 5 bases from V and 8 bases from J, with 7 bases in between. CDR1 and CDR2 (germline): PRHDT, FYEKMQ (reference sequence). The CDR3 nucleotides read TGTGCCAGCAGCCAAGAGGATTCACCCCTCCACTTT. Translated, it gives CASSQEDSPLHF.

The rearrangement uses TRBV5-6 and TRBJ2-1; D is unclear. V dropped 2 bases and J dropped 10 bases, with 7 bases sitting between them. From germline, CDR1 is SGHDT and CDR2 YYEEEE. The CDR3 contains 11 residues. The CDR3 here is CASSFYDEQFF. In DNA, the CDR3 is TGTGCCAGCAGCTTCTATGACGAGCAGTTCTTC. The entire variable domain, with the rest obtained from reference TRBV5-6 and TRBJ2-1, is as follows: DAGVTQSPTHLIKTRGQQVTLRCSPKSGHDTVSWYQQALGQGPQFIFQYYEEEERQRGNFPDRFSGHQFPNYSSELNVNALLLGDSALYLCASSFYDEQFFGPGTRLTVL.